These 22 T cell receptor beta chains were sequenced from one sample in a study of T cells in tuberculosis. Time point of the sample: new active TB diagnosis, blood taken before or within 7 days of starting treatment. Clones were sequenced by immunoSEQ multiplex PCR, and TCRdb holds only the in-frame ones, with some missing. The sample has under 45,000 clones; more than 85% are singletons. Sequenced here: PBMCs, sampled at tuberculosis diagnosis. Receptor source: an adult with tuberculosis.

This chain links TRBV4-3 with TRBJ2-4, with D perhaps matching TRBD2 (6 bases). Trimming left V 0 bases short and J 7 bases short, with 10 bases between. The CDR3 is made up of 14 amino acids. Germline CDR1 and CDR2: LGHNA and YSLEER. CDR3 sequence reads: CASSQDQLANIQYF. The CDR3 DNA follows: TGCGCCAGCAGCCAAGACCAGCTAGCGAACATTCAGTACTTC.

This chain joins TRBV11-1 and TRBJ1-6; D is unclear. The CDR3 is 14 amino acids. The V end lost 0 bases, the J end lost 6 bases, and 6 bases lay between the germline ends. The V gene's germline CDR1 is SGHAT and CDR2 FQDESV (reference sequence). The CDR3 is CASSLASLNSPLHF. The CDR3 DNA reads TGTGCCAGCAGCTTAGCGAGTCTTAATTCACCCCTCCACTTT.

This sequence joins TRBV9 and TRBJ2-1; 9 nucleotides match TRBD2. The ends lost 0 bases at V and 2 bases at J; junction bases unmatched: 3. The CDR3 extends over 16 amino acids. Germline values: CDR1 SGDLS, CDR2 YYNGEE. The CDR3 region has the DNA TGTGCCAGCAGCGTAGTGGGCGGGGGGGCCTACAATGAGCAGTTCTTC. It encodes CASSVVGGGAYNEQFF. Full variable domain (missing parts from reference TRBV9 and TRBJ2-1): DSGVTQTPKHLITATGQRVTLRCSPRSGDLSVYWYQQSLDQGLQFLIQYYNGEERAKGNILERFSAQQFPDLHSELNLSSLELGDSALYFCASSVVGGGAYNEQFFGPGTRLTVL.

The CDR3 loop is CASSPTGMNTEAFF. DNA for the CDR3: TGTGCCAGCAGTCCGACAGGGATGAACACTGAAGCTTTCTTT. The V gene is TRBV27, the J gene TRBJ1-1, with 7 bases matching TRBD1. V dropped 5 bases and J dropped 0; count of bases not matched to a gene: 3. Germline V CDR1 and CDR2: MNHEY, SMNVEV (reference sequence). This CDR3 contains 14 residues.

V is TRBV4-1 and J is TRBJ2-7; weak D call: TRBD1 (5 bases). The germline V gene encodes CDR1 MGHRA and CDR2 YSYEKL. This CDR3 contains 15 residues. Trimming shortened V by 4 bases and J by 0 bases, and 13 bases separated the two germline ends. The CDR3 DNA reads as TGCGCCAGCAGCCCCGATGGGGCGAGCTCCTACGAGCAGTACGTC. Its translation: CASSPDGASSYEQYV.

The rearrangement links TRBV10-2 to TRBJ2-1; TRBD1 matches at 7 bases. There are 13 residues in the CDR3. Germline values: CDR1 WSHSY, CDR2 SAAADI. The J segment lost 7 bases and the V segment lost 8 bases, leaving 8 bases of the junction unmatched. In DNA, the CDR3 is TGCGCCAGCGCTCAGACAGGGCGAAATGAGCAGTTCTTC. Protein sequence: CASAQTGRNEQFF.

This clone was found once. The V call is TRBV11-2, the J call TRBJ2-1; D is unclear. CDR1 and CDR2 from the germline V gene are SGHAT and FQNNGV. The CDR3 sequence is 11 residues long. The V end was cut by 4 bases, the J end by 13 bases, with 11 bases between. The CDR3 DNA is TGTGCCAGCAGCTCAGGCCCCCTACAGTTCTTC. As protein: CASSSGPLQFF.

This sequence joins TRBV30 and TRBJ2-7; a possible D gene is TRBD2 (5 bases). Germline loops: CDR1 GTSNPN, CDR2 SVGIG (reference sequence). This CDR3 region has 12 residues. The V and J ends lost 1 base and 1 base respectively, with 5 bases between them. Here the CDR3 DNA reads TGTGCCTGGAGTGCGGGGTCCTACGAGCAGTACGTC. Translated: CAWSAGSYEQYV.

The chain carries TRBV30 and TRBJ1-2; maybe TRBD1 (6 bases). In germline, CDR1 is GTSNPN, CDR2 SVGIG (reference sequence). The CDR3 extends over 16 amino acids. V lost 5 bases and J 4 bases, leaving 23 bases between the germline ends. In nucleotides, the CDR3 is TGTGCCTGGGAGGGGGTCTCCGTGGACACAGCCTATGGCTACACCTTC. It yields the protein CAWEGVSVDTAYGYTF.

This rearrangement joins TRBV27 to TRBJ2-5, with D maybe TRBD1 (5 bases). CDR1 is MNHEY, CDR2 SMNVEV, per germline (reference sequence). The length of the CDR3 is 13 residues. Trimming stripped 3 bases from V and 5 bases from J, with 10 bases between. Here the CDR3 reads CASSFQGRETQYF. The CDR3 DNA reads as TGTGCCAGCAGTTTCCAGGGTAGGGAGACCCAGTACTTC.

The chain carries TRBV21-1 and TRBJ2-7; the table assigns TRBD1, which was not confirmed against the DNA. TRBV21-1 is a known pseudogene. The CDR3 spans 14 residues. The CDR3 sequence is CASKQGRSPYEQYV. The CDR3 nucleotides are TGTGCCAGCAAGCAGGGGCGATCTCCCTACGAGCAGTACGTC.

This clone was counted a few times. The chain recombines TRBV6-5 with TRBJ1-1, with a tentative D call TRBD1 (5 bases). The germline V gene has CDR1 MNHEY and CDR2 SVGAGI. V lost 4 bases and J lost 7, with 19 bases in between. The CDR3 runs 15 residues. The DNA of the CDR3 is TGTGCCAGCAGTTCCCCGACGGCGGGGGACGGTGAAGCTTTCTTT. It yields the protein CASSSPTAGDGEAFF.

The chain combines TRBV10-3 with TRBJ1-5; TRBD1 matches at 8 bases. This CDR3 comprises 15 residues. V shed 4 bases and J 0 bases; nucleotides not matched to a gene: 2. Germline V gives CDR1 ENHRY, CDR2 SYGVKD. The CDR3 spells CAISGDRPSNQPQHF. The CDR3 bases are TGTGCCATCAGTGGGGACAGGCCTAGCAATCAGCCCCAGCATTTT.

The CDR3 protein is CASLGPLGQSMNTEAFF. CDR3 sequence (DNA): TGTGCCAGCCTCGGTCCCCTGGGACAGTCCATGAACACTGAAGCTTTCTTT. The J gene is TRBJ1-1, the V gene TRBV7-2; TRBD1 matches 7 bases. Germline V gene data show CDR1 as SGHTA and CDR2 as FQGNSA. The trim removed 8 bases at V and 0 bases at J, leaving 15 bases unmatched. The CDR3 consists of 17 residues.

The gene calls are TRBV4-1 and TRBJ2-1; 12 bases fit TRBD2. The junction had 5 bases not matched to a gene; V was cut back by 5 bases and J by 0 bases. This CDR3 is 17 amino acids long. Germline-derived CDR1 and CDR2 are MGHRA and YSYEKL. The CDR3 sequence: CASSFPSGGASYNEQFF. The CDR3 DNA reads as TGCGCCAGCAGCTTTCCTAGCGGGGGGGCCTCCTACAATGAGCAGTTCTTC.

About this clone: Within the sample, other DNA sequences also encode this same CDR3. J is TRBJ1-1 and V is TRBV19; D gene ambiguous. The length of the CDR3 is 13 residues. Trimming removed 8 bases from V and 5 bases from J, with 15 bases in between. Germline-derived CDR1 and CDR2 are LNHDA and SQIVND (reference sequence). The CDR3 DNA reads TGTGCCAGTTCTATCGCCGGGTGGACTGAAGCTTTCTTT. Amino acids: CASSIAGWTEAFF.

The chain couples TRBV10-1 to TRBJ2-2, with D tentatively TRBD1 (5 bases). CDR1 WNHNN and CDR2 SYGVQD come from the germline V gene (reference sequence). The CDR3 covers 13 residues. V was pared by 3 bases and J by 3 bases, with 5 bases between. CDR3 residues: CASSDRDTGELFF. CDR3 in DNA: TGCGCCAGCAGTGACAGGGACACCGGGGAGCTGTTTTTT.

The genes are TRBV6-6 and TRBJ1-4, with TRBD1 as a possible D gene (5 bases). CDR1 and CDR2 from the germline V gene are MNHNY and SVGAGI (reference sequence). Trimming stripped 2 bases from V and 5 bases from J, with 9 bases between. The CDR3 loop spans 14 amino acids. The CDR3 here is CASSYQGSNEKLFF. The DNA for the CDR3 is TGTGCCAGCAGTTACCAGGGAAGCAATGAAAAACTGTTTTTT.

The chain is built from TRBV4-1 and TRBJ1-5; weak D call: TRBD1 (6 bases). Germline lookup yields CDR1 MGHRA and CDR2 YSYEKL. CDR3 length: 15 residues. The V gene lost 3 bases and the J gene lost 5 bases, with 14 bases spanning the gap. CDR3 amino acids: CASSHIQGKDQPQHF. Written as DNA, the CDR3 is TGCGCCAGCAGCCACATCCAGGGGAAGGATCAGCCCCAGCATTTT.

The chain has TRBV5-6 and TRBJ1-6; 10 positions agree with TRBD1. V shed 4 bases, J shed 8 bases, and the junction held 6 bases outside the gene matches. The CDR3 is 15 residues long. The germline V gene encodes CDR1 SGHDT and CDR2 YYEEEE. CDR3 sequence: CASSTRDRGYSPLHF. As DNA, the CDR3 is TGTGCCAGCAGCACCCGGGACAGGGGTTATTCACCCCTCCACTTT.

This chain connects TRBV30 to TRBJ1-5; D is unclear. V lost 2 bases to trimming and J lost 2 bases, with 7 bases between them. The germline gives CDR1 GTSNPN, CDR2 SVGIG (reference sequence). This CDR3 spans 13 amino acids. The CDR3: CAWSTGGNQPQHF. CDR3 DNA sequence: TGTGCCTGGAGTACTGGAGGCAATCAGCCCCAGCATTTT.

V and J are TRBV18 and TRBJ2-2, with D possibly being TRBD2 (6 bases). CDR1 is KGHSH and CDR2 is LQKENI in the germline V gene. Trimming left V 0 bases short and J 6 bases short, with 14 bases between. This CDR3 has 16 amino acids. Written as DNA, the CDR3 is TGTGCCAGCTCACCACCTTCCGGGGGATTCGCCGGGGAGCTGTTTTTT. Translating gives CASSPPSGGFAGELFF.